The present entry profiles one T cell receptor beta chain with its context. The antigen is undetermined. The sample is drawn from a study of T cell responses to AZD1222 COVID-19 vaccine. The study, taken as a whole, reports: Just five to seven people given AZD1222 tested seropositive at baseline.

The repertoire was sequenced with immunoSEQ multiplex PCR; TCRdb's copy has only in-frame clones and lacks some. This sample yields approximately 190,000 clones, of which approximately 91% are seen a single time; approximately 0.98% belongs to the top ten. This specimen was peripheral blood, taken on day 0 of AZD1222 vaccination. This sequence originates from an adult in good health.

The chain's CDR3 is CASSGLAGGGTDTQYF. The CDR3 DNA reads TGTGCCAGCAGTGGACTAGCGGGAGGCGGGACAGATACGCAGTATTTT. The chain combines TRBV25-1 with TRBJ2-3; TRBD2 agrees at 13 bases. The CDR3 totals 16 residues. CDR1 and CDR2 from the germline V gene are MGHDK and SYGVNS. V lost 4 bases, J lost 3 bases, and 4 bases stayed unmatched.